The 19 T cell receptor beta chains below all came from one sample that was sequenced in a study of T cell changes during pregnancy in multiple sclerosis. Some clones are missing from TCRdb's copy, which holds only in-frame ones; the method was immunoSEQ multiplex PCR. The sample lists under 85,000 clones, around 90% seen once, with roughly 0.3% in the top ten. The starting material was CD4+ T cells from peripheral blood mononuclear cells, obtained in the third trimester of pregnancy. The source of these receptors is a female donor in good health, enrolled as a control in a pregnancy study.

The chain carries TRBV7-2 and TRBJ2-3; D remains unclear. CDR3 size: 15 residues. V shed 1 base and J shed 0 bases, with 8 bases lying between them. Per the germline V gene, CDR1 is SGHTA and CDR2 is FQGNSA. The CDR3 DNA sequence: TGTGCCAGCAGCTTAGTCGAGGCTAGCACAGATACGCAGTATTTT. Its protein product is CASSLVEASTDTQYF. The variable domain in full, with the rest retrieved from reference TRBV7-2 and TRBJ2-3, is GAGVSQSPSNKVTEKGKDVELRCDPISGHTALYWYRQSLGQGLEFLIYFQGNSAPDKSGLPSDRFSAERTGGSVSTLTIQRTQQEDSAVYLCASSLVEASTDTQYFGPGTRLTVL.

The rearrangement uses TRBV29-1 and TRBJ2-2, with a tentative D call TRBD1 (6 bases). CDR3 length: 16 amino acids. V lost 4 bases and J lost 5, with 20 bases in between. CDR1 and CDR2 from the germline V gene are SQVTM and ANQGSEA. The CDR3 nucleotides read TGCAGCGTTGGACGCGGAGCAGGGGCTCTAACCGGGGAGCTGTTTTTT. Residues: CSVGRGAGALTGELFF.

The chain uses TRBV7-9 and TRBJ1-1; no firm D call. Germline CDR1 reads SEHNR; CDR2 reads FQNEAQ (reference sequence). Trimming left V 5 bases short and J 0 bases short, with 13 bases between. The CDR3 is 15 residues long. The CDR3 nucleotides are TGTGCCAGCAGCAGAGCGGTGCTTATGAACACTGAAGCTTTCTTT. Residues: CASSRAVLMNTEAFF.

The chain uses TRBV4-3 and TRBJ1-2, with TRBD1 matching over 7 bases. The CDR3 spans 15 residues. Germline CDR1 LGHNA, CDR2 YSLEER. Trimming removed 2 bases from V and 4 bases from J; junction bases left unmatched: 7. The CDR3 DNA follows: TGCGCCAGCAGCCAAAGAGGGGGCGCGGGCTATGGCTACACCTTC. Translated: CASSQRGGAGYGYTF.

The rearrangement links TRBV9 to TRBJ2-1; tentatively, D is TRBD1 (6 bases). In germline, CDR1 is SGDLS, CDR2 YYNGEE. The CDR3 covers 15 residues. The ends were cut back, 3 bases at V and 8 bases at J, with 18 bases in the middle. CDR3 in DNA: TGTGCCAGCAGCGCCGATACAGGGACACCTTATGAGCAGTTCTTC. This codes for CASSADTGTPYEQFF.

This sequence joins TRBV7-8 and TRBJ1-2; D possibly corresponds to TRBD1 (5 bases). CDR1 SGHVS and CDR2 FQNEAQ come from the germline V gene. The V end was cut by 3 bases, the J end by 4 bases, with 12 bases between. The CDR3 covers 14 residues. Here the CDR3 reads CASSLEGLPYGYTF. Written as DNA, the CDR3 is TGTGCCAGCAGCTTGGAGGGACTGCCCTATGGCTACACCTTC.

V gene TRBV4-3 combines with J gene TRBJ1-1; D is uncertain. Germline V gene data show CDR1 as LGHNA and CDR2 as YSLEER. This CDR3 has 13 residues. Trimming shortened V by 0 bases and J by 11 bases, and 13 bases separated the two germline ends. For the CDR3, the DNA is TGCGCCAGCAGCCAAGATCTGCGAGGAGGCGCTTTCTTT. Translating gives CASSQDLRGGAFF.

The CDR3 here is CASSPLAGGTTDTQYF. CDR3 nucleotides: TGTGCCAGCAGCCCCCTAGCGGGGGGCACCACAGATACGCAGTATTTT. This chain uses TRBV9 with TRBJ2-3, with TRBD2 identical over 11 bases. The trim removed 4 bases at V and 2 bases at J, leaving 6 bases unmatched. Looked up from germline, CDR1 is SGDLS and CDR2 is YYNGEE. The CDR3 is 16 residues long.

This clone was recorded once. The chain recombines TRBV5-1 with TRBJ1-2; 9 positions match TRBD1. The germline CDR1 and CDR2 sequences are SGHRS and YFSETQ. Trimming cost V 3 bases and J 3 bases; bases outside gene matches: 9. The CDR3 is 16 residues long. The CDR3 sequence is CASSSENRGRDYGYTF. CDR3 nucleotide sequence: TGCGCCAGCAGCTCAGAAAACAGGGGGCGCGACTATGGCTACACCTTC.

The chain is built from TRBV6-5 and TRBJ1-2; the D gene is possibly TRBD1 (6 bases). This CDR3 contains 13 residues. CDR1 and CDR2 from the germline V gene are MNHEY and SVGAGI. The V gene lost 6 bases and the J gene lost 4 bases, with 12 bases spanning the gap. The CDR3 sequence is CASSLDRSYGYTF. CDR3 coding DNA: TGTGCCAGCAGCCTCGACAGGAGCTATGGCTACACCTTC.

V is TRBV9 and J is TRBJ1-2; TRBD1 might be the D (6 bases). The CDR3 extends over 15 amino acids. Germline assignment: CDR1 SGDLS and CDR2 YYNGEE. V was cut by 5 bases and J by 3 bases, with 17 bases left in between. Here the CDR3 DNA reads TGTGCCAGCAGTCTGTTCTTGGGGGCGGACTATGGCTACACCTTC. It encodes CASSLFLGADYGYTF. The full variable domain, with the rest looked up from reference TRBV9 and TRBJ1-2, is DSGVTQTPKHLITATGQRVTLRCSPRSGDLSVYWYQQSLDQGLQFLIQYYNGEERAKGNILERFSAQQFPDLHSELNLSSLELGDSALYFCASSLFLGADYGYTFGSGTRLTVV.

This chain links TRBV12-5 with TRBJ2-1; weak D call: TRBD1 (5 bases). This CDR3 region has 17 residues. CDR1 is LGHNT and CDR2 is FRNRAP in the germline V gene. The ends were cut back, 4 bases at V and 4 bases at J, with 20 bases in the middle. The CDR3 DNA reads TGTGCTAGTGGTTCCCCAAAAAAAGACAGTCTTTACAATGAGCAGTTCTTC. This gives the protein CASGSPKKDSLYNEQFF.

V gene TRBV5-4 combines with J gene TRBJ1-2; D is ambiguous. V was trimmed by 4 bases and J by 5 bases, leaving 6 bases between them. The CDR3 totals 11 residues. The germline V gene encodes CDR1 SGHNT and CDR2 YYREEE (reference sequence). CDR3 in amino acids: CASSLDYGYTF. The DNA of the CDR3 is TGTGCCAGCAGCCTAGATTATGGCTACACCTTC.

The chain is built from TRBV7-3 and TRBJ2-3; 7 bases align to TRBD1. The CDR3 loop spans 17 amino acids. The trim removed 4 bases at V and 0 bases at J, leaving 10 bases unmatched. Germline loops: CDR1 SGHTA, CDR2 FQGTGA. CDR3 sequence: CASSSLDRVASTDTQYF. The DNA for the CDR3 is TGTGCCAGCAGCTCTCTAGACAGGGTAGCTAGCACAGATACGCAGTATTTT.

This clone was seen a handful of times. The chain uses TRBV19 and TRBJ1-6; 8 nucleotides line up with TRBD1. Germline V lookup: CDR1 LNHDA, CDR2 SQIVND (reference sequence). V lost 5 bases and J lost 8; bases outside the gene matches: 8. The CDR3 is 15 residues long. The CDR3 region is CASSLLSQGDSPLHF. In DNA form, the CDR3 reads TGTGCCAGTAGTCTATTATCACAGGGGGATTCACCCCTCCACTTT.

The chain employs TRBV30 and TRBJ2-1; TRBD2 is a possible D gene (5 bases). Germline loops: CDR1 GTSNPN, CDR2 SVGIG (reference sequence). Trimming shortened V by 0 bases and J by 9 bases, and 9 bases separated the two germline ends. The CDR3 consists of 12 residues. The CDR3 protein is CAWSVHEGEQFF. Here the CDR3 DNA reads TGTGCCTGGAGTGTACATGAGGGTGAGCAGTTCTTC.

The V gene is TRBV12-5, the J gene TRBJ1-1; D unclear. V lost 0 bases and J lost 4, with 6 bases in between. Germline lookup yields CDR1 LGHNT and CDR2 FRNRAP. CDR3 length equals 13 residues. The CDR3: CASGLVLATEAFF. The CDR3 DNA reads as TGTGCTAGTGGTTTGGTATTGGCCACTGAAGCTTTCTTT.

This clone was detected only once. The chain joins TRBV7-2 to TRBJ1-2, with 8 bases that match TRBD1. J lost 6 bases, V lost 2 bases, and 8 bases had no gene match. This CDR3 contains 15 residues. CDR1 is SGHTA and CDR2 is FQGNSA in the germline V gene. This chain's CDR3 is CASSLLRTGNDGYTF. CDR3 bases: TGTGCCAGCAGCTTACTCAGGACAGGGAACGATGGCTACACCTTC.

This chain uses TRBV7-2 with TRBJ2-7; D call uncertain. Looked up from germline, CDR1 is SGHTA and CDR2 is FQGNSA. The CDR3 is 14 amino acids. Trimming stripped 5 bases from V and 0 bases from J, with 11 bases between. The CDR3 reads CASSDPHHSYEQYF. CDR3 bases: TGTGCCAGCAGCGATCCACATCACTCCTACGAGCAGTACTTC.